The 27 T cell receptor beta chains reported below all come from one sample, sequenced in a study of glioma-infiltrating T cells. The iRepertoire nested amplicon-rescue multiplex PCR amplified TCR alpha and beta CDR3s from RNA. Each CDR3 protein is one row after TCRdb ran MiXCR on the multiplex PCR reads. The sample records 150,000 or so distinct CDR3 sequences, roughly two fifths being singletons. Sequenced material: glioma tissue, nonneoplastic brain tissue, or PBMCs (not recorded which). These receptors all come from a human donor with low-grade glioma or glioblastoma, undergoing nonglioma brain surgery, or in good health (not recorded which).

V gene TRBV12-3 or TRBV12-4 combines with J gene TRBJ2-7, with a weak D call TRBD1 (5 bases). This CDR3 is built from 15 residues. Trimming pared 1 base from V and 2 bases from J, leaving 12 bases between. The DNA for the CDR3 is TGTGCCAGCAGTTTAGATCCACAGGCGACCTACGAGCAGTACTTC. It yields the protein CASSLDPQATYEQYF.

This clonotype was seen more than once but under ten times. The chain employs TRBV7-2 and TRBJ2-7; 9 bases fit TRBD1. The CDR3 extends over 16 amino acids. V lost 0 bases, J lost 3 bases, and 6 bases stayed unmatched. CDR1 and CDR2 (germline): SGHTA, FQGNSA. The CDR3 nucleotides read TGTGCCAGCAGCTTAGCGCCCGGACAGGGGAACTACGAGCAGTACTTC. Residues: CASSLAPGQGNYEQYF.

The CDR3: CASSYSARGNTIYF. CDR3 bases: TGTGCCAGCAGTTACTCAGCCCGGGGGAACACCATATATTTT. The chain couples TRBV6-5 to TRBJ1-3, with D possibly TRBD1 on 5 matching bases. CDR1 is MNHEY and CDR2 is SVGAGI in the germline V gene. The CDR3 runs 14 residues. The ends were cut back, 0 bases at V and 7 bases at J, with 10 bases in the middle.

Only a few counts were recorded for this clonotype. This sequence joins TRBV20-1 and TRBJ1-1, with D possibly being TRBD1 (5 bases). V shed 4 bases and J shed 0 bases, with 18 bases lying between them. The CDR3 covers 16 residues. Germline V lookup: CDR1 DFQATT, CDR2 SNEGSKA (reference sequence). CDR3 nucleotide sequence: TGCAGTGCTAAGGGACGCACGATAGGCATGAACACTGAAGCTTTCTTT. Encoded protein: CSAKGRTIGMNTEAFF.

The J gene is TRBJ2-3, the V gene TRBV6-2 or TRBV6-3; 13 bases are shared with TRBD2. There are 14 residues in the CDR3. V shed 6 bases and J 5 bases; nucleotides not matched to a gene: 2. Germline V gene sequence: CDR1 MNHEY, CDR2 SVGEGT. CDR3 sequence: CASRRLAGGDTQYF. Here the CDR3 DNA reads TGTGCCAGCAGACGACTAGCGGGGGGAGATACGCAGTATTTT.

This sequence joins TRBV20-1 and TRBJ2-5; perhaps D is TRBD1 or TRBD2 (6 bases each). The CDR3 sequence is 16 residues long. The V and J ends lost 0 bases and 9 bases respectively, with 23 bases between them. Per germline, CDR1 DFQATT and CDR2 SNEGSKA (reference sequence). CDR3 sequence reads: CSARDRPRGGMEAQYF. CDR3 DNA: TGCAGTGCTAGAGATCGACCAAGAGGGGGGATGGAGGCCCAGTACTTC.

A few counts support this clonotype. The DNA of the CDR3 is TGTGCCAGCAGAAGATCGGGACAGGGGTCCAATCAGCCCCAGCATTTT. This gives the protein CASRRSGQGSNQPQHF. The chain links TRBV6-1 to TRBJ1-5; TRBD1 matches at 10 bases. Germline V gene data show CDR1 as MNHNS and CDR2 as SASEGT. This CDR3 has 16 residues. J was trimmed by 3 bases and V by 6 bases; bases with no gene match: 8.

The chain recombines TRBV20-1 with TRBJ1-2; D is perhaps TRBD1 (5 bases). The CDR3 spans 13 residues. Germline V gene data show CDR1 as DFQATT and CDR2 as SNEGSKA (reference sequence). V lost 5 bases and J lost 1, with 11 bases in between. CDR3 sequence (DNA): TGCAGTGCTGCACAGACAGTTAACTATGGCTACACCTTC. Its protein product is CSAAQTVNYGYTF.

This clonotype was recorded a few times. The chain links TRBV7-2 to TRBJ2-7; maybe TRBD2 (5 bases). The CDR3 is made up of 15 amino acids. Germline assignment: CDR1 SGHTA and CDR2 FQGNSA. Trimming stripped 8 bases from V and 1 base from J, with 18 bases between. This chain's CDR3 is CASSEGSGISYEQYF. The CDR3 DNA reads as TGTGCCAGCTCAGAAGGATCGGGAATTTCCTACGAGCAGTACTTC.

This clonotype was observed a few times. The V call is TRBV20-1, the J call TRBJ1-1; D gene uncertain. CDR3 size: 13 residues. CDR1 and CDR2 (germline): DFQATT, SNEGSKA (reference sequence). With 2 bases removed from V and 2 bases from J, the gap between germline ends came to 9 bases. Here the CDR3 reads CSARSQTNTEAFF. CDR3 DNA sequence: TGCAGTGCTAGATCCCAGACCAACACTGAAGCTTTCTTT.

This clonotype was found a few times. V gene TRBV28 combines with J gene TRBJ2-1; D tentatively reads TRBD1 or TRBD2 (5 bases each). V lost 3 bases and J 4 bases, leaving 10 bases between the germline ends. Germline V gene sequence: CDR1 MDHEN, CDR2 SYDVKM. CDR3 size: 14 residues. In nucleotides, the CDR3 is TGTGCCAGCAGTTTGGTGGGGGAGTACAATGAGCAGTTCTTC. Protein: CASSLVGEYNEQFF.

There are a few counts of this clonotype. The rearrangement links TRBV10-3 to TRBJ2-7; TRBD1 or TRBD2 may be the D gene (5 bases each). Trimming took 0 bases from V and 3 from J, leaving 9 bases between them. The CDR3 has 14 amino acids. CDR1 is ENHRY, CDR2 SYGVKD, per germline. The CDR3 DNA reads TGTGCCATCAGTGAGTCGAGGGGCCACTACGAGCAGTACTTC. Translated, it gives CAISESRGHYEQYF.

In its sample, this clonotype was seen a few times. The rearrangement joins TRBV6-1 to TRBJ2-7; either TRBD1 or TRBD2 may fit D (5 bases each). CDR3 length: 13 residues. Trimming took 7 bases from V and 3 from J, leaving 13 bases between them. Germline lookup yields CDR1 MNHNS and CDR2 SASEGT. The CDR3 reads CASMSGQGYEQYF. The CDR3, as DNA: TGTGCCAGCATGAGCGGACAAGGCTACGAGCAGTACTTC.

Worth noting for this clonotype: One end of the junction fails to match germline, which may point to a read error. The chain recombines TRBV19 with TRBJ2-3; unclear D gene. The germline gives CDR1 LNHDA, CDR2 SQIVND (reference sequence). The CDR3 sequence is 11 residues long. The CDR3, as DNA: TGTGCCACCCGTCGTACAGTTACGCAGTATTTT. This gives the protein CATRRTVTQYF.

This clonotype was found many times. The genes are TRBV28 and TRBJ1-1; the D gene is possibly TRBD1 (6 bases). V was clipped by 6 bases and J by 5 bases, with 19 bases between them. The CDR3 loop spans 15 amino acids. CDR1 and CDR2 from the germline V gene are MDHEN and SYDVKM. Here the CDR3 reads CASRRRGTQRTEAFF. CDR3 sequence (DNA): TGTGCCAGCAGAAGACGCGGGACACAGAGGACTGAAGCTTTCTTT.

Only one count was recorded for this clonotype. Mismatch with germline at one junction end may stem from a read error. In DNA form, the CDR3 reads TGTGCCGGCAGCTCCAGCGGGGTGGTTGGTGAGCAGTTCTTC. This encodes CAGSSSGVVGEQFF. This sequence joins TRBV7-2 and TRBJ2-1, with 7 bases that match TRBD2. From germline, CDR1 is SGHTA and CDR2 FQGNSA. The CDR3 contains 14 residues.

The chain combines TRBV6-5 with TRBJ1-2; D gene uncertain. Trimming took off 7 bases at V and 7 bases at J, with 10 bases between the two ends. CDR3 size: 11 residues. CDR1 is MNHEY and CDR2 is SVGAGI in the germline V gene. In nucleotides, the CDR3 is TGTGCCAGCACGCAAGGCTGTGGCTACACCTTC. Amino acid sequence: CASTQGCGYTF.

This clonotype has a count of ten or more. The V call is TRBV2, the J call TRBJ2-1; D may be TRBD2 (5 bases). Germline CDR1 and CDR2: SNHLY and FYNNEI. V was clipped by 6 bases and J by 8 bases, with 11 bases between them. The CDR3 is made up of 12 amino acids. Here the CDR3 reads CASRTTYDEQFF. In nucleotides, the CDR3 is TGTGCCAGCAGGACTACTTACGATGAGCAGTTCTTC.

The chain carries TRBV27 and TRBJ1-6; 8 bases are a match to TRBD1. The V gene's germline CDR1 is MNHEY and CDR2 SMNVEV (reference sequence). The CDR3 covers 15 residues. With V trimmed by 3 bases and J by 9 bases, 7 bases remained unmatched. The CDR3 nucleotides are TGTGCCAGCAGTTTGAGGGGCCAGGGGGCTTCACCCCTCCACTTT. Protein sequence: CASSLRGQGASPLHF.

This clonotype was counted ten times or more. The rearrangement joins TRBV4-3 to TRBJ1-2, with 8 bases identical to TRBD1. CDR3 length: 16 residues. The ends lost 1 base at V and 3 bases at J; junction bases unmatched: 7. The V gene's germline CDR1 is LGHNA and CDR2 YSLEER. The chain's CDR3 is CASSQASDREDYGYTF. The CDR3 nucleotides read TGCGCCAGCAGCCAAGCTTCGGACAGGGAGGACTATGGCTACACCTTC.

This clonotype was seen a few times. V and J are TRBV6-1 and TRBJ2-7; perhaps TRBD1 as D (5 bases). Trimming removed 7 bases at V and 3 bases at J, with 10 bases between. Germline V gene data show CDR1 as MNHNS and CDR2 as SASEGT. The CDR3 sequence is 12 residues long. The CDR3 sequence: CASNKGNYEQYF. DNA for the CDR3: TGTGCCAGCAATAAGGGGAACTACGAGCAGTACTTC.

The chain is built from TRBV7-2 and TRBJ2-3, with a possible D match to TRBD2 (5 bases). Trimming took 3 bases from V and 1 from J, leaving 17 bases between them. CDR1 and CDR2 (germline): SGHTA, FQGNSA. The CDR3 is 17 amino acids. Here the CDR3 DNA reads TGTGCCAGCAGCTTTGAAAGAGTGAGCGGAGGCACAGATACGCAGTATTTT. It codes for CASSFERVSGGTDTQYF.

This clonotype was detected many times. V and J are TRBV27 and TRBJ2-7; D remains unclear. The CDR3 is made up of 13 amino acids. The germline V gene encodes CDR1 MNHEY and CDR2 SMNVEV (reference sequence). Deletions cut 4 bases from V and 0 bases from J, with 7 bases between. CDR3 sequence (DNA): TGTGCCAGCAGTTCCTCAAGCTCCTACGAGCAGTACTTC. Translation gives CASSSSSSYEQYF.

The chain has TRBV12-3 or TRBV12-4 and TRBJ1-6; D is uncertain. Trimming stripped 1 base from V and 1 base from J, with 2 bases between. The CDR3 spans 14 residues. Here the CDR3 reads CASSLGSYNSPLHF. DNA of the CDR3: TGTGCCAGCAGTTTAGGGTCCTATAATTCACCCCTCCACTTT.

There are a few counts of this clonotype. The CDR3 is CASSAGANVLTF. The DNA of the CDR3 is TGTGCCAGCAGTGCAGGGGCCAACGTCCTGACTTTC. The J gene is TRBJ2-6, the V gene TRBV6-1; unclear D gene. V was trimmed by 4 bases and J by 4 bases, leaving 2 bases between them. The germline gives CDR1 MNHNS, CDR2 SASEGT. The CDR3 length is 12 residues.

This clonotype was seen repeatedly, ten times or more. The chain recombines TRBV4-1 with TRBJ1-5, with 8 bases aligning to TRBD1. The V and J ends lost 0 bases and 4 bases, in that order; junction bases with no gene match: 2. CDR1 is MGHRA and CDR2 is YSYEKL in the germline V gene. This CDR3 has 15 amino acids. DNA of the CDR3: TGCGCCAGCAGCCAAGACGGGACAGGAAATCAGCCCCAGCATTTT. Protein: CASSQDGTGNQPQHF.

The V and J genes are TRBV6-1 and TRBJ2-3; D is uncertain. Trimming removed 0 bases at V and 0 bases at J, with 10 bases between. The CDR3 runs to 16 residues. Germline-derived CDR1 and CDR2 are MNHNS and SASEGT. CDR3 DNA sequence: TGTGCCAGCAGTGAAGCGGTCGGAGATAGCACAGATACGCAGTATTTT. Protein sequence: CASSEAVGDSTDTQYF.